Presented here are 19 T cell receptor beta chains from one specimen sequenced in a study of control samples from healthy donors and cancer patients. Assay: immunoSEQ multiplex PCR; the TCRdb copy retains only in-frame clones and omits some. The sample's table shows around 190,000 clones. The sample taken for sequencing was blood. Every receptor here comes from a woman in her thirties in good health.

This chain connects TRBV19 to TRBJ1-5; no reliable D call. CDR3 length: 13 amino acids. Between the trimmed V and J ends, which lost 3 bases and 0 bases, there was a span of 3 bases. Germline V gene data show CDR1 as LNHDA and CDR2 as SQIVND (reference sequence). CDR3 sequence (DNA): TGTGCCAGTAGTATGGTTAGCAATCAGCCCCAGCATTTT. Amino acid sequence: CASSMVSNQPQHF.

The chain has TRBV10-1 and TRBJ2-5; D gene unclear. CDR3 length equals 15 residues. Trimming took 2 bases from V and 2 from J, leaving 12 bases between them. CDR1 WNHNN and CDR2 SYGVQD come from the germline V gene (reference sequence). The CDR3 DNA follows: TGCGCCAGCAGTGAGGTGGCCACCCCGCAAGAGACCCAGTACTTC. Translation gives CASSEVATPQETQYF.

The CDR3 here is CASSWGPGEETQYF. Written as DNA, the CDR3 is TGTGCCAGCAGCTGGGGGCCAGGAGAAGAGACCCAGTACTTC. This rearrangement joins TRBV5-5 to TRBJ2-5; tentatively, D is TRBD1 (6 bases). The CDR3 contains 14 residues. V gave up 3 bases and J gave up 3 bases, with 12 bases separating them. CDR1 and CDR2 (germline): SGHKS, YYEKEE (reference sequence).

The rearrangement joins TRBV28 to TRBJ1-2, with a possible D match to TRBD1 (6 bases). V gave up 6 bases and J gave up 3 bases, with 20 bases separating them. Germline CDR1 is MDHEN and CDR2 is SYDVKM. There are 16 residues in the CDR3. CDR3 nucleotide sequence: TGTGCCAGCAGGTCGCCCCTGGGGGGCGTTGACTATGGCTACACCTTC. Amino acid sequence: CASRSPLGGVDYGYTF.

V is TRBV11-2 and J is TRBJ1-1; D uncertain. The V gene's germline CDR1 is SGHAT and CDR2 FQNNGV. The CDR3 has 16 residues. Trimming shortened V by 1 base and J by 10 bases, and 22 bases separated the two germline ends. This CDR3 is CASSLGRWNGLLGAFF. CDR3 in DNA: TGTGCCAGCAGCTTAGGCAGGTGGAATGGCCTCCTGGGAGCTTTCTTT.

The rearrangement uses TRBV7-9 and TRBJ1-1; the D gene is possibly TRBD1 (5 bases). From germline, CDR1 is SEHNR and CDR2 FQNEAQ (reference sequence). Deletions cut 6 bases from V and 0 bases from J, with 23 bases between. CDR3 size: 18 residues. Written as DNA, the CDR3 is TGTGCCAGCAGGGCGGGGACCGCGGGTAACCTCATGAACACTGAAGCTTTCTTT. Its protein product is CASRAGTAGNLMNTEAFF. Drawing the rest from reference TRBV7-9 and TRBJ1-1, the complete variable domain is DTGVSQNPRHKITKRGQNVTFRCDPISEHNRLYWYRQTLGQGPEFLTYFQNEAQLEKSRLLSDRFSAERPKGSFSTLEIQRTEQGDSAMYLCASRAGTAGNLMNTEAFFGQGTRLTVV.

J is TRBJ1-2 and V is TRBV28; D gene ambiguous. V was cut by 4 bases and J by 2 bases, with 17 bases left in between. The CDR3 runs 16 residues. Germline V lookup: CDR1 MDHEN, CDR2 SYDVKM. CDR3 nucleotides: TGTGCCAGCAGTTCAAGATGGACGAATGCCAACTATGGCTACACCTTC. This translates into CASSSRWTNANYGYTF.

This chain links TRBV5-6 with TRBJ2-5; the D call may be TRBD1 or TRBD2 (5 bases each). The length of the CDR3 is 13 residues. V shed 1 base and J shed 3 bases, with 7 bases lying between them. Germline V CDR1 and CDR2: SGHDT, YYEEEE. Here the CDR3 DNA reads TGTGCCAGCAGCTTGAGAGGGGAAGAGACCCAGTACTTC. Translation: CASSLRGEETQYF.

DNA for the CDR3: TGCGCCAGCAGCCAAGAGGAGGGGAGAGGAACTGAAGCTTTCTTT. Translation: CASSQEEGRGTEAFF. This chain joins TRBV4-1 and TRBJ1-1; maybe TRBD1 (5 bases). Trimming left V 0 bases short and J 5 bases short, with 13 bases between. Germline V gene data show CDR1 as MGHRA and CDR2 as YSYEKL. This CDR3 is built from 15 residues.

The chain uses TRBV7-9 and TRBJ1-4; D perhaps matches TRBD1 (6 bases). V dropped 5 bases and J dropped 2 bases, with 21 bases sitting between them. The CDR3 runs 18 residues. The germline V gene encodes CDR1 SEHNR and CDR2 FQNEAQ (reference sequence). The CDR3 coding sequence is TGTGCCAGCAGCCAAGGATACAGGGCTTCCAACACTAATGAAAAACTGTTTTTT. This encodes CASSQGYRASNTNEKLFF.

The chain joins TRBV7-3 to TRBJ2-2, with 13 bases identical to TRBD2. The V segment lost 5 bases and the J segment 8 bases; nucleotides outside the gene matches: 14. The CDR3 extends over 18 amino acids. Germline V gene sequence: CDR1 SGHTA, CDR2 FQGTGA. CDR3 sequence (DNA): TGTGCCAGCAGCCCCACAAAAAGACTAGCGGGGGGCGATGGGGAGCTGTTTTTT. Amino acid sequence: CASSPTKRLAGGDGELFF.

CDR3 in amino acids: CASAQDSLNEKLFF. In DNA form, the CDR3 reads TGTGCCAGCGCCCAGGACAGCTTAAATGAAAAACTGTTTTTT. The chain employs TRBV6-5 and TRBJ1-4; D is perhaps TRBD1 (6 bases). CDR3 length: 14 residues. Germline CDR1 is MNHEY and CDR2 is SVGAGI. Trimming removed 8 bases at V and 5 bases at J, with 15 bases between.

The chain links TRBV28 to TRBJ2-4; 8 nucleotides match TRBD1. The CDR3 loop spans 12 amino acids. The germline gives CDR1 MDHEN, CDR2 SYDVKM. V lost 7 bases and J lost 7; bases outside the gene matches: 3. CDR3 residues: CASMTGENIQYF. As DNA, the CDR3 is TGTGCCAGCATGACAGGGGAGAACATTCAGTACTTC.

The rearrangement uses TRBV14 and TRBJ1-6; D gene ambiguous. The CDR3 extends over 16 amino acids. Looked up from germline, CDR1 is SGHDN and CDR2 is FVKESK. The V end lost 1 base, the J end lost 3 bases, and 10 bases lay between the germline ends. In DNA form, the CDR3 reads TGTGCCAGCAGCCAAGGGGAGGCACTCTATAATTCACCCCTCCACTTT. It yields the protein CASSQGEALYNSPLHF. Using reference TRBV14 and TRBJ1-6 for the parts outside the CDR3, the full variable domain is EAGVTQFPSHSVIEKGQTVTLRCDPISGHDNLYWYRRVMGKEIKFLLHFVKESKQDESGMPNNRFLAERTGGTYSTLKVQPAELEDSGVYFCASSQGEALYNSPLHFGNGTRLTVT.

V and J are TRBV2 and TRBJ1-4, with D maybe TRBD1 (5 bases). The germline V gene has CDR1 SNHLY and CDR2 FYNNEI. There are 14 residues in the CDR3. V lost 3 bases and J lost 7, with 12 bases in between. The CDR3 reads CASSDQGSSEKLFF. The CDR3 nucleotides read TGTGCCAGCAGTGACCAGGGATCATCTGAAAAACTGTTTTTT.

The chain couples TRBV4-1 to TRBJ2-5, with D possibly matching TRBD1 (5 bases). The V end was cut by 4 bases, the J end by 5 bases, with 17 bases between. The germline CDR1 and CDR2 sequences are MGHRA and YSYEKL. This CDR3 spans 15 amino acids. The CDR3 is CASSRPGQGKETQYF. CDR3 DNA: TGCGCCAGCAGCCGGCCAGGGCAGGGTAAGGAGACCCAGTACTTC.

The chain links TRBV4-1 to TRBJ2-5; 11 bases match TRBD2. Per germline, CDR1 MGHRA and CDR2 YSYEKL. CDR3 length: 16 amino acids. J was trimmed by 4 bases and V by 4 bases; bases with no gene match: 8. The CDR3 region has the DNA TGCGCCAGCAGCCTTAGCGGGGGGGCCTTAGGAGAGACCCAGTACTTC. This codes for CASSLSGGALGETQYF.

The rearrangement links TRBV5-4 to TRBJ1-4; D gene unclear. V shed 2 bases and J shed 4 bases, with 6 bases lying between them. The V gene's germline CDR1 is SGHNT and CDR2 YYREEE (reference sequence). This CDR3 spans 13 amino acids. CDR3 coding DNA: TGTGCCAGCAGCTTAGGTGGTAATGAAAAACTGTTTTTT. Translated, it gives CASSLGGNEKLFF.

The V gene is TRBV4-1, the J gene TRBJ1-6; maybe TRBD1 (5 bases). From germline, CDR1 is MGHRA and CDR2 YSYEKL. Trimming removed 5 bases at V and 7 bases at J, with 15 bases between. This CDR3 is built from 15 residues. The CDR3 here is CASSFHSGGNSPLHF. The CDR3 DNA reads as TGCGCCAGCAGCTTCCACAGTGGGGGAAATTCACCCCTCCACTTT.